The 7 T cell receptor beta chains listed next were all sequenced from one sample in a study of cytomegalovirus exposure and HLA in healthy donors. The study ran its PCR with 60 Vbeta and 13 Jbeta primers. TCRdb keeps only in-frame clones here, not all; method: immunoSEQ multiplex PCR. The sample carries fewer than 150,000 clones, more than 75% recorded once. Sequencing was carried out using PBMCs. The receptors originated from a male donor in good health and CMV-seronegative.

In its sample, this clone was seen once. The chain employs TRBV7-2 and TRBJ2-3; D uncertain. Germline V gene sequence: CDR1 SGHTA, CDR2 FQGNSA. The V gene lost 5 bases and the J gene lost 5 bases, with 20 bases spanning the gap. The CDR3 is 16 residues long. The CDR3 DNA sequence: TGTGCCAGCAGCCCAATAGAAGCGCTTACGGTAGATACGCAGTATTTT. Translation gives CASSPIEALTVDTQYF.

The chain recombines TRBV19 with TRBJ2-1; the match to TRBD2 covers 13 bases. This CDR3 spans 16 amino acids. Unmatched junction bases numbered 5, after V lost 5 bases and J lost 4 bases. Germline CDR1 and CDR2: LNHDA and SQIVND (reference sequence). The CDR3 DNA reads TGTGCCAGTAGTCACGGGACTAGCGGGGTTTACAATGAGCAGTTCTTC. Its translation: CASSHGTSGVYNEQFF.

The J gene is TRBJ1-2, the V gene TRBV4-3; no definite D call. CDR1 is LGHNA, CDR2 YSLEER, per germline. This CDR3 spans 13 amino acids. Trimming took off 1 base at V and 3 bases at J, with 6 bases between the two ends. The CDR3 DNA reads TGCGCCAGCAGCCAAGGGAGGGACTATGGCTACACCTTC. This translates into CASSQGRDYGYTF.

This chain joins TRBV10-3 and TRBJ2-5, with 12 positions matching TRBD2. There are 15 residues in the CDR3. Trimming cost V 6 bases and J 5 bases; bases outside gene matches: 7. CDR1 and CDR2 (germline): ENHRY, SYGVKD. CDR3 nucleotide sequence: TGTGCCATCAGCTCCAGACTAGCGGGGGAGGAGACCCAGTACTTC. Translated, it gives CAISSRLAGEETQYF.

In its sample, this clone was seen once. The rearrangement uses TRBV7-2 and TRBJ2-2; D may be TRBD1 (5 bases). V lost 4 bases and J lost 5, with 14 bases in between. Germline loops: CDR1 SGHTA, CDR2 FQGNSA. This CDR3 region has 15 residues. The CDR3 sequence: CASSSRGARTGELFF. The CDR3 coding sequence is TGTGCCAGCAGCTCAAGGGGTGCGAGGACCGGGGAGCTGTTTTTT.

This chain links TRBV18 with TRBJ1-5, with D perhaps TRBD1 (5 bases). Germline CDR1 is KGHSH and CDR2 is LQKENI. This CDR3 is 14 amino acids long. The V end was cut by 2 bases, the J end by 6 bases, with 11 bases between. The CDR3 reads CASSPVGEAQPQHF. CDR3 DNA sequence: TGTGCCAGCTCACCAGTAGGGGAGGCTCAGCCCCAGCATTTT.

The rearrangement joins TRBV5-1 to TRBJ1-1; the D gene is possibly TRBD1 (6 bases). The CDR3 is made up of 14 amino acids. V lost 1 base and J 4 bases, leaving 11 bases between the germline ends. The germline CDR1 and CDR2 sequences are SGHRS and YFSETQ. The CDR3 reads CASSLTGKGTEAFF. CDR3 sequence (DNA): TGCGCCAGCAGCTTGACAGGGAAGGGCACTGAAGCTTTCTTT.